The next 30 T cell receptor beta chains were all read from a single sample in a study of cytomegalovirus exposure and HLA in healthy donors. The PCR made use of 60 Vbeta and 13 Jbeta primers. Generated by immunoSEQ multiplex PCR, the TCRdb table keeps only in-frame clones and is missing some. This sample has almost 200,000 clones, with roughly 77% found just once. The specimen sequenced was PBMCs. These receptors all come from a male donor in good health and CMV-seropositive.

The rearrangement uses TRBV18 and TRBJ1-5; 10 nucleotides agree with TRBD1. The CDR3 length is 17 residues. CDR1 and CDR2 from the germline V gene are KGHSH and LQKENI. Germline trimming cut 8 bases from V and 1 base from J; bases unmatched to any gene: 11. The CDR3 bases are TGTGCCAGCCGCGGGGACAGGGGTCAGTCGAGCAATCAGCCCCAGCATTTT. Translating it yields CASRGDRGQSSNQPQHF.

The chain employs TRBV2 and TRBJ2-3; D is uncertain. Germline CDR1 and CDR2: SNHLY and FYNNEI. This CDR3 comprises 10 residues. Trimming removed 4 bases at V and 14 bases at J, with 10 bases between. The CDR3 reads CASSGPTLYF. The CDR3 region has the DNA TGTGCCAGCAGTGGGCCCACCCTGTATTTT.

V and J are TRBV7-2 and TRBJ2-1; 11 bases are shared with TRBD2. Germline V gives CDR1 SGHTA, CDR2 FQGNSA. CDR3 length: 14 amino acids. With V trimmed by 4 bases and J by 10 bases, 6 bases remained unmatched. CDR3 residues: CASSSSGTSGEQFF. CDR3 DNA: TGTGCCAGCAGCTCTTCCGGGACTAGCGGAGAGCAGTTCTTC. The entire variable domain, with the rest obtained from reference TRBV7-2 and TRBJ2-1, is as follows: GAGVSQSPSNKVTEKGKDVELRCDPISGHTALYWYRQSLGQGLEFLIYFQGNSAPDKSGLPSDRFSAERTGGSVSTLTIQRTQQEDSAVYLCASSSSGTSGEQFFGPGTRLTVL.

J is TRBJ2-3 and V is TRBV18, with 9 nucleotides matching TRBD2. The germline CDR1 and CDR2 sequences are KGHSH and LQKENI. V shed 4 bases, J shed 0 bases, and the junction held 5 bases outside the gene matches. CDR3 size: 16 residues. This CDR3 is CASSLASGASTDTQYF. Written as DNA, the CDR3 is TGTGCCAGCTCACTCGCTAGCGGGGCGAGCACAGATACGCAGTATTTT. Together with reference TRBV18 and TRBJ2-3, the CDR3 gives the full variable domain: NAGVMQNPRHLVRRRGQEARLRCSPMKGHSHVYWYRQLPEEGLKFMVYLQKENIIDESGMPKERFSAEFPKEGPSILRIQQVVRGDSAAYFCASSLASGASTDTQYFGPGTRLTVL.

The chain employs TRBV6-4 and TRBJ2-1; TRBD1 agrees at 7 bases. Germline trimming cut 2 bases from V and 2 bases from J; bases unmatched to any gene: 3. The CDR3 consists of 15 residues. The germline V gene encodes CDR1 MRHNA and CDR2 SNTAGT. CDR3 sequence reads: CASSDGGQAYNEQFF. CDR3 DNA: TGTGCCAGCAGTGACGGTGGACAGGCCTACAATGAGCAGTTCTTC.

This chain joins TRBV13 and TRBJ1-1, with D possibly being TRBD1 (5 bases). This CDR3 has 14 amino acids. Germline-derived CDR1 and CDR2 are PRHDT and FYEKMQ (reference sequence). V lost 1 base, J lost 1 base, and 7 bases lay in between. The CDR3, as DNA: TGTGCCAGCAGCTTAGAAGGACAGAACACTGAAGCTTTCTTT. As protein: CASSLEGQNTEAFF.

The chain is built from TRBV29-1 and TRBJ1-3; D perhaps matches TRBD1 (5 bases). Germline assignment: CDR1 SQVTM and CDR2 ANQGSEA. V gave up 4 bases and J gave up 0 bases, with 10 bases separating them. This CDR3 is built from 14 residues. The CDR3 DNA reads TGCAGCGTTGTGGGGGGGGACTCTGGAAACACCATATATTTT. Protein sequence: CSVVGGDSGNTIYF.

The CDR3, as DNA: TGTGCCAGCAGCCCCCGGACAGTGGGTGAGCAGTACTTC. It translates to CASSPRTVGEQYF. The chain employs TRBV7-9 and TRBJ2-7, with D perhaps TRBD1 (6 bases). There are 13 residues in the CDR3. CDR1 is SEHNR, CDR2 FQNEAQ, per germline (reference sequence). Trimming left V 5 bases short and J 7 bases short, with 15 bases between.

This clone was observed a handful of times. V gene TRBV7-2 combines with J gene TRBJ2-5; TRBD2 aligns across 8 bases. There are 18 residues in the CDR3. CDR1 and CDR2 (germline): SGHTA, FQGNSA. The V segment lost 4 bases and the J segment 1 base; nucleotides outside the gene matches: 14. Here the CDR3 reads CASSSTPLLSGGQETQYF. The CDR3 DNA reads as TGTGCCAGCAGCTCGACACCCCTCCTGAGCGGGGGCCAAGAGACCCAGTACTTC.

The V and J genes are TRBV5-1 and TRBJ2-7, with 9 bases lining up with TRBD1. Unmatched junction bases numbered 5, after V lost 4 bases and J lost 6 bases. Germline V gene data show CDR1 as SGHRS and CDR2 as YFSETQ. CDR3 length equals 13 residues. CDR3 region: CASSEGQGTEQYF. The CDR3 bases are TGCGCCAGCAGCGAGGGACAGGGTACCGAGCAGTACTTC.

The V gene is TRBV20-1, the J gene TRBJ1-4; tentatively, D is TRBD1 (5 bases). Germline assignment: CDR1 DFQATT and CDR2 SNEGSKA (reference sequence). V gave up 5 bases and J gave up 8 bases, with 9 bases separating them. This CDR3 has 11 amino acids. The CDR3 spells CSAGAREKLFF. The CDR3 bases are TGCAGTGCTGGGGCGAGGGAAAAACTGTTTTTT.

This chain uses TRBV10-3 with TRBJ2-1, with a possible D match to TRBD2 (6 bases). The CDR3 is 14 amino acids. Germline CDR1 ENHRY, CDR2 SYGVKD. The V and J ends lost 4 bases and 7 bases respectively, with 14 bases between them. The CDR3, as DNA: TGTGCCATCAGTGGACCGGGCGGGGATAATGAGCAGTTCTTC. It codes for CAISGPGGDNEQFF.

The sample holds one count of this clone. V is TRBV6-1 and J is TRBJ2-4; D may be TRBD2 (5 bases). This CDR3 contains 17 residues. V lost 0 bases, J lost 7 bases, and 19 bases lay in between. Germline-derived CDR1 and CDR2 are MNHNS and SASEGT. CDR3 amino acids: CASSEAEGSPFLNIQYF. For the CDR3, the DNA is TGTGCCAGCAGTGAAGCCGAGGGTAGCCCCTTTTTGAACATTCAGTACTTC.

This clone was seen a single time. V usage is TRBV5-1 and J usage is TRBJ2-7; D unresolved. V gave up 0 bases and J gave up 3 bases, with 10 bases separating them. Per germline, CDR1 SGHRS and CDR2 YFSETQ. The CDR3 runs 14 residues. Here the CDR3 DNA reads TGCGCCAGCAGCTTGGAGTCGGGTTACTACGAGCAGTACTTC. It yields the protein CASSLESGYYEQYF.

The chain employs TRBV9 and TRBJ2-7, with 12 bases identical to TRBD1. The germline V gene has CDR1 SGDLS and CDR2 YYNGEE. The CDR3 contains 13 residues. After removal of 4 bases from V and 7 bases from J, the junction contained 3 bases not matched to a gene. This chain's CDR3 is CASSRDRGPEQYF. CDR3 sequence (DNA): TGTGCCAGCAGCAGGGACAGGGGGCCTGAGCAGTACTTC.

The chain has TRBV19 and TRBJ2-3, with 14 bases identical to TRBD2. CDR3 length: 16 amino acids. The trim removed 7 bases at V and 4 bases at J, leaving 7 bases unmatched. Germline loops: CDR1 LNHDA, CDR2 SQIVND (reference sequence). Here the CDR3 reads CASNPGLAGVADTQYF. The DNA of the CDR3 is TGTGCCAGTAACCCGGGACTAGCGGGAGTGGCAGATACGCAGTATTTT.

The V call is TRBV6-5, the J call TRBJ1-3; unclear D gene. The V and J ends lost 7 bases and 3 bases respectively, with 13 bases between them. The CDR3 has 14 residues. Looked up from germline, CDR1 is MNHEY and CDR2 is SVGAGI. The CDR3: CASTPAGFGNTIYF. The CDR3 coding sequence is TGTGCCAGCACCCCGGCGGGCTTTGGAAACACCATATATTTT.

This clone appeared a few times. The gene calls are TRBV28 and TRBJ1-1, with unresolved D. V was shortened by 8 bases and J by 4 bases, with 11 bases between the two germline ends. The CDR3 is 12 amino acids. CDR1 and CDR2 from the germline V gene are MDHEN and SYDVKM. The CDR3 nucleotides are TGTGCCAGCGGTGGACTGGTCACTGAAGCTTTCTTT. It codes for CASGGLVTEAFF.

V and J are TRBV6-1 and TRBJ2-7; TRBD2 might be the D (5 bases). The CDR3 loop spans 14 amino acids. Trimming cost V 2 bases and J 2 bases, with 10 bases left between them. Germline CDR1 and CDR2: MNHNS and SASEGT. Here the CDR3 reads CASSEYGEAYEQYF. The CDR3 DNA sequence: TGTGCCAGCAGTGAATACGGGGAAGCCTACGAGCAGTACTTC.

The chain combines TRBV10-3 with TRBJ2-2, with D tentatively TRBD2 (6 bases). The CDR3 contains 17 residues. V shed 2 bases and J shed 6 bases, with 19 bases lying between them. Germline V gene lookup returns CDR1 ENHRY and CDR2 SYGVKD. The CDR3 here is CAISERDPGLRAGELFF. CDR3 nucleotide sequence: TGTGCCATCAGTGAGCGAGACCCGGGACTGCGGGCCGGGGAGCTGTTTTTT.

The gene calls are TRBV9 and TRBJ1-2; TRBD1 is a possible D gene (6 bases). The germline V gene has CDR1 SGDLS and CDR2 YYNGEE. V was shortened by 3 bases and J by 8 bases, with 20 bases between the two germline ends. CDR3 size: 15 residues. The CDR3 is CASSDRDIRIQGYTF. The CDR3 bases are TGTGCCAGCAGCGACCGGGACATCAGGATCCAGGGCTACACCTTC.

This clone occurred a few times. The gene calls are TRBV5-1 and TRBJ2-7, with D possibly TRBD1 on 6 matching bases. V lost 1 base, J lost 7 bases, and 21 bases lay in between. The CDR3 spans 16 residues. Germline lookup yields CDR1 SGHRS and CDR2 YFSETQ. The CDR3 is CASSLRTDKAGGEQYF. The CDR3 nucleotides read TGCGCCAGCAGCTTGAGGACAGATAAAGCAGGTGGAGAGCAGTACTTC.

The rearrangement links TRBV7-9 to TRBJ1-3, with D tentatively TRBD1 (5 bases). Germline V gene sequence: CDR1 SEHNR, CDR2 FQNEAQ (reference sequence). CDR3 length: 14 amino acids. V was trimmed by 0 bases and J by 2 bases, leaving 5 bases between them. CDR3 sequence (DNA): TGTGCCAGCAGCTTAGCAGGGGCTGGAAACACCATATATTTT. Protein: CASSLAGAGNTIYF.

V usage is TRBV6-5 and J usage is TRBJ2-1; no definite D call. V lost 4 bases to trimming and J lost 1 base, with 14 bases between them. Germline assignment: CDR1 MNHEY and CDR2 SVGAGI. The CDR3 runs to 16 residues. The CDR3 spells CASSSALARSYNEQFF. The CDR3 nucleotides are TGTGCCAGCAGTTCCGCCTTGGCCCGATCCTACAATGAGCAGTTCTTC.

V is TRBV15 and J is TRBJ1-5, with 8 bases identical to TRBD1. The germline gives CDR1 LNHNV, CDR2 YYDKDF (reference sequence). The CDR3 has 15 residues. The trim removed 4 bases at V and 3 bases at J, leaving 5 bases unmatched. CDR3 in DNA: TGTGCCACCAGCATCGGGGACAGGTCCAATCAGCCCCAGCATTTT. Amino acid sequence: CATSIGDRSNQPQHF.

The chain carries TRBV6-6 and TRBJ2-7; D is unresolved. CDR1 MNHNY and CDR2 SVGAGI come from the germline V gene (reference sequence). The ends were cut back, 1 base at V and 2 bases at J, with 6 bases in the middle. The CDR3 spans 13 residues. CDR3 sequence: CASSYLAPYEQYF. The CDR3, as DNA: TGTGCCAGCAGTTACTTGGCCCCCTACGAGCAGTACTTC.

There are a few counts of this clone. The CDR3 loop reads CASSPLAGGYEQYF. The DNA for the CDR3 is TGTGCCAGCAGCCCACTAGCGGGAGGGTACGAGCAGTACTTC. The chain has TRBV7-9 and TRBJ2-7, with 13 positions matching TRBD2. CDR3 length equals 14 residues. Germline trimming cut 5 bases from V and 4 bases from J; bases unmatched to any gene: 2. Germline V gene sequence: CDR1 SEHNR, CDR2 FQNEAQ (reference sequence).

The gene calls are TRBV11-2 and TRBJ2-5; D possibly corresponds to TRBD1 (5 bases). This CDR3 contains 15 residues. The germline V and J ends were trimmed by 2 bases and 2 bases, with 12 bases remaining between them. The germline CDR1 and CDR2 sequences are SGHAT and FQNNGV. In DNA form, the CDR3 reads TGTGCCAGCAGCTTACGGCTGCAGGGACAAGAGACCCAGTACTTC. Its protein product is CASSLRLQGQETQYF.

A remark on this clone: Sequence at one end of the junction differs from germline and may be a read error. This chain links TRBV7-9 with TRBJ2-1; 7 bases agree with TRBD1. CDR1 is SEHNR and CDR2 is FQNEAQ in the germline V gene (reference sequence). The CDR3 spans 17 residues. The CDR3 DNA reads TGTTCCAGCAGCTTAATGGCAGGGGGTTTAGGCTACAATGAGCAGTTCTTC. This codes for CSSSLMAGGLGYNEQFF.

The chain has TRBV7-6 and TRBJ1-1, with TRBD1 matching 10 bases. Per the germline V gene, CDR1 is SGHVS and CDR2 is FNYEAQ. CDR3 length: 17 residues. Losses at the gene ends were 0 bases for V and 0 bases for J; bases not matched to a gene: 4. Here the CDR3 DNA reads TGTGCCAGCAGCTTAGCGGGACAGGGGCTGATGAACACTGAAGCTTTCTTT. This translates into CASSLAGQGLMNTEAFF.